The 9 T cell receptor beta chains below all came from one sample that was sequenced in a study of T cells in women clearing cervical HPV infection. Libraries were prepared by immunoSEQ multiplex PCR; TCRdb keeps only in-frame clonotypes and omits some of them. This sample carries some 20,000 clones, with approximately 5.3% going to the ten biggest clones. Sequences were obtained from blood buffy coat. These receptors all stem from a woman aged 18 to 69 with a cervical HPV16 infection that either progressed to CIN3+ or cleared (not recorded which).

Points on this clone: The read ends 3 residues early relative to the CDR3; the germline J gene fills the gap. This rearrangement joins TRBV7-9 to TRBJ1-2, with D possibly being TRBD1 (5 bases). In germline, CDR1 is SEHNR, CDR2 FQNEAQ (reference sequence). The CDR3 is 14 amino acids. CDR3 sequence reads: CASSLLSREESYTF. CDR3 DNA, as far as it was read: TGTGCCAGCAGCTTACTTTCCAGGGAAGAGAGC.

As concerns this clone: The read terminates 3 residues ahead of where the CDR3 ends, so the germline J gene completes it. The chain carries TRBV20-1 and TRBJ1-5; D may be TRBD1 (5 bases). The CDR3 consists of 15 residues. Germline lookup yields CDR1 DFQATT and CDR2 SNEGSKA (reference sequence). Trimming took 5 bases from V and 0 from J, leaving 14 bases between them. The CDR3 loop reads CSAGGGPYSNQPQHF. The covered CDR3 bases are TGCAGTGCTGGGGGGGGACCCTATAGCAATCAGCCC.

As for this clone: The read is 3 residues too short to cover the CDR3 end, so that end is filled in from the germline J gene. The gene calls are TRBV19 and TRBJ1-2; no firm D call. The CDR3 runs to 12 residues. V was clipped by 2 bases and J by 4 bases, with 5 bases between them. CDR1 and CDR2 from the germline V gene are LNHDA and SQIVND (reference sequence). CDR3 residues: CASSIRAYGYTF. CDR3 DNA (partial): TGTGCCAGTAGTATACGAGCCTATGGC.

A remark on this clone: The read is 3 residues too short to cover the CDR3 end, so that end is filled in from the germline J gene. This chain connects TRBV14 to TRBJ2-3; D remains unclear. The CDR3 sequence is 14 residues long. Trimming took 0 bases from V and 2 from J, leaving 6 bases between them. Per the germline V gene, CDR1 is SGHDN and CDR2 is FVKESK. The part of the CDR3 DNA that was read is TGTGCCAGCAGCCAAGATTCTTACACAGATACG. Translated, it gives CASSQDSYTDT. The complete CDR3 sequence is CASSQDSYTDTQYF.

As for this clone: The read finishes 3 residues shy of the CDR3 end, and the germline J gene is used to complete it. This chain links TRBV30 with TRBJ2-3, with D perhaps matching TRBD2 (5 bases). CDR1 and CDR2 from the germline V gene are GTSNPN and SVGIG (reference sequence). The CDR3 runs 16 residues. CDR3 in amino acids: CAWSHSLGPGLETQYF. The DNA read from the CDR3 is TGTGCCTGGAGTCACTCGCTAGGGCCGGGGTTAGAGACG.

As to this clone: Read sequence stops 3 residues before the CDR3 end, and the germline J gene provides the missing end. The chain recombines TRBV4-1 with TRBJ1-2, with D uncertain. Germline-derived CDR1 and CDR2 are MGHRA and YSYEKL. This CDR3 contains 15 residues. V lost 0 bases, J lost 4 bases, and 12 bases lay in between. This CDR3 is CASSQDPTGGYGYTF. The CDR3 DNA, read in part, is TGCGCCAGCAGCCAAGATCCAACGGGTGGCTATGGC.

Comment on this clone: The read ends 3 residues shy of where the CDR3 ends; the end is completed using the germline J gene. This chain joins TRBV18 and TRBJ1-6; D gene ambiguous. The V end lost 1 base, the J end lost 8 bases, and 9 bases lay between the germline ends. CDR1 and CDR2 (germline): KGHSH, LQKENI. The CDR3 spans 14 residues. The CDR3 sequence is CASSPLPRDSPLHF. Partial CDR3 DNA: TGTGCCAGCTCACCACTCCCTCGGGATTCACCC.

In regard to this clone: The observed sequence ends 3 residues before the CDR3 terminus, with the missing tail filled in from the germline J gene. The rearrangement joins TRBV20-1 to TRBJ2-5, with a tentative D call TRBD1 (6 bases). The germline V gene encodes CDR1 DFQATT and CDR2 SNEGSKA (reference sequence). Trimming pared 1 base from V and 1 base from J, leaving 13 bases between. The CDR3 has 15 residues. CDR3 DNA (partial): TGCAGTGCTAGAGCCACAGGGTCCCCCCAAGAGACC. Translated: CSARATGSPQET. The full CDR3 sequence reads CSARATGSPQETQYF.

On this clone itself: The read comes to an end 3 residues before the CDR3 does, leaving the germline J gene to fill in the end. V and J are TRBV9 and TRBJ2-5; 7 bases map to TRBD1. Per germline, CDR1 SGDLS and CDR2 YYNGEE. This CDR3 is 13 amino acids long. With 2 bases clipped from V and 5 bases from J, the junction kept 3 bases outside the gene matches. The part of the CDR3 DNA that was read is TGTGCCAGCAGCGTCGGGACAGAGGAGACC. Its protein product is CASSVGTEET. The full CDR3 protein is CASSVGTEETQYF.